Sequencing of this T cell receptor beta chain was carried out in a study of CD8+ T cells in alopecia areata. Study as a whole: The tofacitinib course ran for 6 to 18 months and was followed by 6 months off drug. General study results and limits: Scalp samples also yield sequences from resident alphabeta T cells of normal skin. Clonality was higher in lesional than normal scalp, especially in alopecia totalis/universalis. Against the mouse data, patients shared TCRs less clearly, possibly for HLA reasons.

Trimming left V 5 bases short and J 8 bases short, with 10 bases between. CDR1 is LNHDA and CDR2 is SQIVND in the germline V gene (reference sequence). The CDR3 extends over 13 amino acids. Extracted RNA was reverse transcribed into cDNA, the sequencing template. Sequenced by immunoSEQ multiplex PCR; TCRdb stores in-frame clones only, minus some. Of around 140,000 clones in the sample, about 50% are singletons; the top ten hold 18%. Worth noting for this clone: Its target is not known.

Specimen: CD8+ T cells sorted from blood, collected at week 0. The sequence derives from a human donor with alopecia areata. This chain connects TRBV19 to TRBJ1-6; D ambiguous. The CDR3 reads CASSLSPDSPLHF. CDR3 DNA: TGTGCCAGTAGTTTAAGCCCGGATTCACCCCTCCACTTT.